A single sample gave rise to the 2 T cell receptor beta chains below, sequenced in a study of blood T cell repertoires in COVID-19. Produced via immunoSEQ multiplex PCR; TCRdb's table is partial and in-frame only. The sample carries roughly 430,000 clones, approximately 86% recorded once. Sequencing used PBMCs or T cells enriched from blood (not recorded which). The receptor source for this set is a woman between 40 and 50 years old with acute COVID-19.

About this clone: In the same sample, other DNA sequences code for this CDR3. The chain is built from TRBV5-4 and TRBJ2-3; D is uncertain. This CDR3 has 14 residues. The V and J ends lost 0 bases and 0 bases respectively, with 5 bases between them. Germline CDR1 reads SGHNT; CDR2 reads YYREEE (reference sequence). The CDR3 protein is CASSLDRSTDTQYF. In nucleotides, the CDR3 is TGTGCCAGCAGCTTGGACCGGAGCACAGATACGCAGTATTTT.

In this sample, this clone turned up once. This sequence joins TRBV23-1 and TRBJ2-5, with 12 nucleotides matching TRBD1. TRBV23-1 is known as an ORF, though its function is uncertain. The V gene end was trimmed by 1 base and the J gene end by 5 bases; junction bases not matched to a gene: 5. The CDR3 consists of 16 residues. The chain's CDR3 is CASSQFGDRGQETQYF. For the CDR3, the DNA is TGCGCCAGCAGTCAATTTGGGGACAGGGGGCAGGAGACCCAGTACTTC.